The present T cell receptor (beta chain) was sequenced within a study of T cell responses to AZD1222 COVID-19 vaccine (dated by TCRdb to the early 2020s). About the full investigation: A total of roughly 240 trial participants underwent TCR sequencing, of whom 207 received two doses of AZD1222 and some 25 received two doses of the MenACWY control vaccine. Trial participants were enrolled by age into 18-55, 56-69 and 70-plus year subgroups, with roughly 150, 30 and 60 TCR-sequenced participants respectively. Findings and caveats that apply to the study as a whole: Reportedly, almost half of the unique spike-specific TCRs recognized epitopes lying outside the regions that are mutated in the B.1.351 and B.1.1.7 variants. Because no day 14 peak-response samples were available, repertoires were characterized only after the peak T cell response. CD4 TCRs associated with the vaccine covered the entire spike protein, and the dominant responses were in regions 160-218 and 743-854. Conclusions about previously exposed vaccinees are limited, since just six AZD1222 recipients were seropositive for SARS-CoV-2 at baseline. In the small 56-69-year group, the increase in depth fell short of significance, most likely because of low power. Spike-specific TCR breadth and depth rose significantly after two AZD1222 doses compared with day 0 and with MenACWY recipients. Participants were mostly white British and included more females than males, and it was suggested by the authors that clonal diversity may have been underestimated.

The CDR3 regions of human TCRbeta chains were subjected to immunosequencing. From the authors' description of their analysis: TCRs in the repertoires were matched against a reference library of SARS-CoV-2-specific TCRs that had been generated with the MIRA antigen-specificity platform. Breadth meant the fraction of unique TCRs that were SARS-CoV-2-associated, whereas depth meant the fraction of total T cells that were SARS-CoV-2-associated. Each spike-specific TCR was assigned to its reactive spike region and to a CD4 or CD8 class using the MIRA data. Log10-transformed breadth and depth values were compared by one-way ANOVA with Sidak's multiple comparisons tests. TCRdb took this table from immuneACCESS and kept in-frame rearrangements with V and J called. Such tables lack part of the clones; where checked against another copy, unresolved V genes explain under half of the gap, and the rest is unexplained. From that table come the V and J calls and clone size; the DNA was used to work out D and trimming. Within this sample are about 80,000 clones, with 70% to 90% of them counted one time only. Of the sample, 8.5% to 12% is held by the ten largest clones.

From the cysteine up to the phenylalanine, the CDR3 has a length of 15 residues. CDR3 DNA only is kept here, 45 bases in frame from base 1. CDR1 and CDR2, per the germline V gene, are SNHLY and FYNNEI. V loses 4 bases at its end and J loses 0 bases; junction bases beyond the gene matches: 3. Concerning this clone: This receptor's antigen is unknown. Base qualities are not at hand, and no much larger clone is one base apart.

The time point label, as the study defines it: about 28 days (+/-7) after the second vaccine dose. AZD1222 recipients given second doses at about 4 weeks or at about 12 weeks were pooled, since spike-specific TCR depth and breadth were not found to differ between the two schedules. Vaccinee samples were obtained from the UK trials COV001 and COV002, which included a single-blind randomized controlled phase 2/3 trial of AZD1222 (ChAdOx1 nCoV-19) in healthy adults. For TCRbeta chain sequencing, PBMC samples were collected from trial participants at day 0 and at day 28 after the second dose. This TCR was recovered from an adult who received the AZD1222 COVID-19 vaccine. Here the chain combines TRBV2 and TRBJ1-3, with 7 bases matching TRBD1. Specimen: peripheral blood, collected 28 days after the second AZD1222 dose. The nucleotides read TGTGCCAGCAGTGGAGGGACAGTCTCTGGAAACACCATATATTTT. Translation gives CASSGGTVSGNTIYF.